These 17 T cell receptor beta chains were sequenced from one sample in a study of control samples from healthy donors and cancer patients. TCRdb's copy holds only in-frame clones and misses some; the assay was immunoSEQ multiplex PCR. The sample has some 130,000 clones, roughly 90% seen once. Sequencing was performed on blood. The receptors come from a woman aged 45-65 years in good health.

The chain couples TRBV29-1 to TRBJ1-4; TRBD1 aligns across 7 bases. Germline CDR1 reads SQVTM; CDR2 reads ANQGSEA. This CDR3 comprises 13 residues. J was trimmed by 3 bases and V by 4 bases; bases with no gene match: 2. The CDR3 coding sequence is TGCAGCGTTGGCGGGACAGCTAATGAAAAACTGTTTTTT. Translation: CSVGGTANEKLFF.

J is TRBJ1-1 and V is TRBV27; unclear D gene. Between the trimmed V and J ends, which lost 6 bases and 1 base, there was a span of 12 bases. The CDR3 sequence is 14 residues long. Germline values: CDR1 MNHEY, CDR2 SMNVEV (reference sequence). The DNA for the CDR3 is TGTGCCAGCAGCCCCCTAGTAGGGAACACTGAAGCTTTCTTT. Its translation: CASSPLVGNTEAFF.

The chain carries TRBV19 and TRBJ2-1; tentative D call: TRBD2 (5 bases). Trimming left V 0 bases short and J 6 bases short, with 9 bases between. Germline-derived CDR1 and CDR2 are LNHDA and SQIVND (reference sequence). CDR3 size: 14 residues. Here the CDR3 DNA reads TGTGCCAGTAGTATAGATCTAGGAGGCAATGAGCAGTTCTTC. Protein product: CASSIDLGGNEQFF.

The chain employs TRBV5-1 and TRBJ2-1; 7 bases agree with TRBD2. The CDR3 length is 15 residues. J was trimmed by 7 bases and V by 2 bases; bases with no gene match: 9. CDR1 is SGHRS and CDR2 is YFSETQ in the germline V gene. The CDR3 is CASSFLAEGWNEQFF. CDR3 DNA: TGCGCCAGCAGCTTCCTAGCGGAGGGGTGGAATGAGCAGTTCTTC.

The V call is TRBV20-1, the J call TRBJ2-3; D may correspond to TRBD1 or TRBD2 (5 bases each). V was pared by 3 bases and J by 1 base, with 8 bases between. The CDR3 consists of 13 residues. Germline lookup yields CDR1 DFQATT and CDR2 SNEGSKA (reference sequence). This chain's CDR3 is CSASRDGTDTQYF. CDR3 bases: TGCAGTGCTAGTAGGGACGGCACAGATACGCAGTATTTT.

The CDR3 loop reads CASSPGAGEFYGYTF. CDR3 DNA: TGCGCCAGCAGCCCGGGGGCAGGGGAATTCTATGGCTACACCTTC. V gene TRBV5-1 combines with J gene TRBJ1-2; TRBD1 might be the D (6 bases). V lost 4 bases, J lost 4 bases, and 17 bases lay in between. The germline V gene encodes CDR1 SGHRS and CDR2 YFSETQ. CDR3 length equals 15 residues.

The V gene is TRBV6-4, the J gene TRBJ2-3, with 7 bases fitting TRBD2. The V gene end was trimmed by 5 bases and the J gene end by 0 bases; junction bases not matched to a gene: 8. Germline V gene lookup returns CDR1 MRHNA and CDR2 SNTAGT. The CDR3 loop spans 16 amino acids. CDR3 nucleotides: TGTGCCAGCAGTCTGTTGGGGGGGGATAGCACAGATACGCAGTATTTT. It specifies CASSLLGGDSTDTQYF.

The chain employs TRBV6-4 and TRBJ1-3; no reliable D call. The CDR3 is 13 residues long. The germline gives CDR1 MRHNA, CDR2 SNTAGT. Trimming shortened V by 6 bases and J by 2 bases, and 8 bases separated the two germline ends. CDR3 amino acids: CASRPLTGNTIYF. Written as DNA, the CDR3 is TGTGCCAGCAGGCCTCTTACTGGAAACACCATATATTTT.

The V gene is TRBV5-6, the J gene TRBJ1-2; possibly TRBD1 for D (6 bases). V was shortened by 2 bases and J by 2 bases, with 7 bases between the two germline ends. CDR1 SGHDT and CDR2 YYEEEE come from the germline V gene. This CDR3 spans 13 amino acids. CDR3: CASSFGTNYGYTF. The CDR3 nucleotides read TGTGCCAGCAGCTTCGGGACAAACTATGGCTACACCTTC.

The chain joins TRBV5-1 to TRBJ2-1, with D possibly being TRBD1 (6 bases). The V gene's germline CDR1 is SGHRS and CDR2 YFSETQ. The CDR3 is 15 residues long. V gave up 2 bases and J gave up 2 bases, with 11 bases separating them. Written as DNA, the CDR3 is TGCGCCAGCAGCTTAGGGCAGGGGCCCTACAATGAGCAGTTCTTC. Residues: CASSLGQGPYNEQFF.

The CDR3 nucleotides are TGTGCCAGCAGCTTAGGCCTATCTGGGGCTTCCTACGAGCAGTACTTC. Its protein product is CASSLGLSGASYEQYF. The chain recombines TRBV7-8 with TRBJ2-7, with D perhaps TRBD1 (5 bases). CDR1 is SGHVS and CDR2 is FQNEAQ in the germline V gene. The V end was cut by 1 base, the J end by 1 base, with 14 bases between. CDR3 length equals 16 residues.

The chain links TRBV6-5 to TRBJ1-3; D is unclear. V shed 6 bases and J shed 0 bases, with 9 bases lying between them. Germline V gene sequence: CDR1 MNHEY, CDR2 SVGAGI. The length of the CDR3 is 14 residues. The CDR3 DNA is TGTGCCAGCAGACCAGCCTTCTCTGGAAACACCATATATTTT. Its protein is CASRPAFSGNTIYF.

In DNA form, the CDR3 reads TGTGCCAGCAGCTTAGGAAGAAGGGGGTTTGGGGAGACCCAGTACTTC. It translates to CASSLGRRGFGETQYF. The rearrangement links TRBV7-8 to TRBJ2-5; TRBD1 might be the D (6 bases). The CDR3 extends over 16 amino acids. V was clipped by 1 base and J by 5 bases, with 17 bases between them. CDR1 and CDR2 (germline): SGHVS, FQNEAQ.

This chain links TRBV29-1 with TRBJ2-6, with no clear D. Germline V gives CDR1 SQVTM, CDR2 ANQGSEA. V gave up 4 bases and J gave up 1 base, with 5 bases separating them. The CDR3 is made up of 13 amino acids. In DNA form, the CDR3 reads TGCAGCGTTGGTCCGTCTGGGGCCAACGTCCTGACTTTC. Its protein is CSVGPSGANVLTF.

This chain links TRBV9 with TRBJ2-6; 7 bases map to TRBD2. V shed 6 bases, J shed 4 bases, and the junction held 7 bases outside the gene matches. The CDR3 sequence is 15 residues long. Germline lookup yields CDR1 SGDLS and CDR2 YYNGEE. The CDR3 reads CASTGGLAGANVLTF. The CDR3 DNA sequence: TGTGCCAGCACGGGAGGCCTAGCGGGGGCCAACGTCCTGACTTTC.

The CDR3: CSASAANQPQHF. CDR3 nucleotide sequence: TGCAGTGCTAGTGCGGCAAATCAGCCCCAGCATTTT. V and J are TRBV20-1 and TRBJ1-5; no definite D call. CDR1 DFQATT and CDR2 SNEGSKA come from the germline V gene (reference sequence). The V end lost 3 bases, the J end lost 4 bases, and 7 bases lay between the germline ends. This CDR3 comprises 12 residues.

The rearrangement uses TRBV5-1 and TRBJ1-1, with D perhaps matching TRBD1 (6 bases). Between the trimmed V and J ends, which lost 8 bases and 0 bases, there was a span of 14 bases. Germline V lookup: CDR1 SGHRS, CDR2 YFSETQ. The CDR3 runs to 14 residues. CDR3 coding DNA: TGCGCCAGTTCCACAGGGATCCTGAACACTGAAGCTTTCTTT. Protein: CASSTGILNTEAFF.